Each of the 5 T cell receptor beta chains below was sequenced from the same sample in a study of T-cell reconstitution after alpha-beta-depleted transplantation in children. Preparation of the TCRbeta library used unique molecular identifiers. TCRdb itself ran the PCR reads through MiXCR, one entry per CDR3 protein. Among 450,000 to 500,000 distinct CDR3 sequences listed, roughly an eighth were seen once. The sequences come from PBMCs from the stem cell graft donor, collected from the stem cell graft. The receptor set was obtained from a human donor who donated a stem cell graft to a child with combined immunodeficiency.

This clonotype showed up many times. The chain joins TRBV6-2 or TRBV6-3 to TRBJ1-2; the D is unclear. Trimming shortened V by 5 bases and J by 4 bases, and 11 bases separated the two germline ends. This CDR3 region has 13 residues. From germline, CDR1 is MNHEY and CDR2 SVGEGT. The CDR3 sequence: CASSGTEVYGYTF. The CDR3 region has the DNA TGTGCCAGCAGTGGAACAGAGGTCTATGGCTACACCTTC.

The V and J genes are TRBV7-2 and TRBJ2-2; 8 bases agree with TRBD2. CDR3 length: 16 amino acids. Germline V gene lookup returns CDR1 SGHTA and CDR2 FQGNSA. The V segment lost 3 bases and the J segment 5 bases; nucleotides outside the gene matches: 8. The CDR3 region is CASSFNGGASTGELFF. The CDR3 DNA reads as TGTGCCAGCAGCTTCAACGGGGGGGCCTCTACCGGGGAGCTGTTTTTT.

V usage is TRBV25-1 and J usage is TRBJ2-5; D unresolved. This CDR3 spans 16 amino acids. Germline V CDR1 and CDR2: MGHDK, SYGVNS. The germline V and J ends were trimmed by 2 bases and 0 bases, with 13 bases remaining between them. CDR3: CASSEIRWPNQETQYF. The CDR3 bases are TGTGCCAGCAGTGAAATTAGGTGGCCGAACCAAGAGACCCAGTACTTC. The full variable domain, rest sourced from reference TRBV25-1 and TRBJ2-5, is EADIYQTPRYLVIGTGKKITLECSQTMGHDKMYWYQQDPGMELHLIHYSYGVNSTEKGDLSSESTVSRIRTEHFPLTLESARPSHTSQYLCASSEIRWPNQETQYFGPGTRLLVL.

The chain combines TRBV6-2 or TRBV6-3 with TRBJ2-1, with D unclear. The V end was cut by 2 bases, the J end by 9 bases, with 8 bases between. In germline, CDR1 is MNHEY, CDR2 SVGEGT. The CDR3 is 12 amino acids. The CDR3 region is CASSYGVTEQFF. CDR3 coding DNA: TGTGCCAGCAGTTACGGGGTCACTGAGCAGTTCTTC.

The chain links TRBV5-5 to TRBJ2-1, with 7 nucleotides matching TRBD1. This CDR3 has 16 amino acids. With 4 bases clipped from V and 2 bases from J, the junction kept 9 bases outside the gene matches. From germline, CDR1 is SGHKS and CDR2 YYEKEE (reference sequence). The CDR3 is CASSPRQGPTYNEQFF. CDR3 nucleotides: TGTGCCAGCAGCCCACGACAGGGTCCCACCTACAATGAGCAGTTCTTC.